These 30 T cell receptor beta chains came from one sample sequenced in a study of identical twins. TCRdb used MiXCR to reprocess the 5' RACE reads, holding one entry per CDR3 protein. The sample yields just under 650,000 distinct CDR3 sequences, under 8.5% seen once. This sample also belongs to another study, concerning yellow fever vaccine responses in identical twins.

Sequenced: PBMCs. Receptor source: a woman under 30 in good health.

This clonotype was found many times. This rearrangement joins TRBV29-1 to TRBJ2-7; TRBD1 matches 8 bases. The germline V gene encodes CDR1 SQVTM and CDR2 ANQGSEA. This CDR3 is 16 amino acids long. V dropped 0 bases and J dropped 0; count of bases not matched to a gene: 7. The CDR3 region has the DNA TGCAGCGTTGAAGAGAGGGGACAGGACCTCTCCTACGAGCAGTACTTC. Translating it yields CSVEERGQDLSYEQYF.

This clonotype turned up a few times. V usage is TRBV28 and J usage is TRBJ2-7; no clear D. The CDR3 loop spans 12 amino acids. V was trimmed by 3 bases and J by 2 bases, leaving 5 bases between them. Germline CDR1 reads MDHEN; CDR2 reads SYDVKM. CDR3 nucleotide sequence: TGTGCCAGCAGTTTTCTTACCTACGAGCAGTACTTC. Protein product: CASSFLTYEQYF.

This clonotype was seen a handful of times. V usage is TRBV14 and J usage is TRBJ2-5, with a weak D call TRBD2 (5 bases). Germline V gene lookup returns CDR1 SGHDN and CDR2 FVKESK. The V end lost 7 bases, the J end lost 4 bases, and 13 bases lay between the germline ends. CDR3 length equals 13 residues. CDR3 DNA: TGTGCCAGCAATCCCGGGGTAGGAGAGACCCAGTACTTC. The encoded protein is CASNPGVGETQYF.

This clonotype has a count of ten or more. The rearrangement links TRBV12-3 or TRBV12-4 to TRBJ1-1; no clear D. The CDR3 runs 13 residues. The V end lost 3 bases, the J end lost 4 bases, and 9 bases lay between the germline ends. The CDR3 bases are TGTGCCAGCAGTTTTTTCGGCGGCACTGAAGCTTTCTTT. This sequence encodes CASSFFGGTEAFF.

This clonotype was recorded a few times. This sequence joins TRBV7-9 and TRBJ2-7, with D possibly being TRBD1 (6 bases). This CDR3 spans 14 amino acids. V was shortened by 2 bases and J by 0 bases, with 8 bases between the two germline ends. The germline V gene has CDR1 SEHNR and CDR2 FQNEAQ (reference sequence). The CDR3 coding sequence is TGTGCCAGCAGCTTACAACAGGGCTCCTACGAGCAGTACGTC. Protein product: CASSLQQGSYEQYV.

The CDR3 bases are TGTGCCAGCCGCCTACAGGGGGCTCCTAATTCACCCCTCCACTTT. It specifies CASRLQGAPNSPLHF. This chain links TRBV5-8 with TRBJ1-6; 9 bases map to TRBD1. This CDR3 has 15 amino acids. The germline V gene has CDR1 SGHTS and CDR2 YDEGEE. V shed 7 bases and J 6 bases; nucleotides not matched to a gene: 8.

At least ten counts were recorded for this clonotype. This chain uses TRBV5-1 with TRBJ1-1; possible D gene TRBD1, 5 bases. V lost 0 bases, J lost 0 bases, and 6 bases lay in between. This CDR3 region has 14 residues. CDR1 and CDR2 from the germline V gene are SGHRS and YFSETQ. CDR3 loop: CASSLGTLNTEAFF. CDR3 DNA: TGCGCCAGCAGCTTGGGGACACTGAACACTGAAGCTTTCTTT.

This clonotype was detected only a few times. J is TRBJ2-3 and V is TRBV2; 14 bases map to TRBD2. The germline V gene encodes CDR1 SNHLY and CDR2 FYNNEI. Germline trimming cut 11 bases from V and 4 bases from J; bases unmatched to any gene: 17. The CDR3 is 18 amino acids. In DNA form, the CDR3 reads TGTGCCTTCTGTTTGGGGACTAGCGGGGGTACCAGATCAGATACGCAGTATTTT. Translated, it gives CAFCLGTSGGTRSDTQYF.

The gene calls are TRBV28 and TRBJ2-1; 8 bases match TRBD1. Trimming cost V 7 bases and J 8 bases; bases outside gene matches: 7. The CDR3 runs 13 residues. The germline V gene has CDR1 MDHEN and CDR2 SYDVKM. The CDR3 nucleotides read TGTGCCAGCATCGCAGGGGGCATCCATGAGCAGTTCTTC. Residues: CASIAGGIHEQFF.

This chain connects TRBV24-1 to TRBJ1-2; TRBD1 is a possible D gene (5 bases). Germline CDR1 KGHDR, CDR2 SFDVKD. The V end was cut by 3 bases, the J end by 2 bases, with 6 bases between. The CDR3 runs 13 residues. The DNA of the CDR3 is TGTGCCACCAGTGATGCAGGGAACTATGGCTACACCTTC. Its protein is CATSDAGNYGYTF.

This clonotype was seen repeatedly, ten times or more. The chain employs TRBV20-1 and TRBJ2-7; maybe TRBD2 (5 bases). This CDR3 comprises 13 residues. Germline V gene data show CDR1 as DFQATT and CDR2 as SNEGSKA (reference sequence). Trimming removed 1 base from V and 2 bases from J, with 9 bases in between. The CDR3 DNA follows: TGCAGTGCTAGAGGTACTAGTACCTACGAGCAGTACGTC. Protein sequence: CSARGTSTYEQYV.

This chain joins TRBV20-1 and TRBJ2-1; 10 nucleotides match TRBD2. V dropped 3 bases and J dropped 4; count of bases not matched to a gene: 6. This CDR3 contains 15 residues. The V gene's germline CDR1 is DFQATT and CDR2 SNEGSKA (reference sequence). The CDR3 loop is CSASVAGGWYNEQFF. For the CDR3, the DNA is TGCAGTGCTAGCGTAGCGGGGGGCTGGTACAATGAGCAGTTCTTC.

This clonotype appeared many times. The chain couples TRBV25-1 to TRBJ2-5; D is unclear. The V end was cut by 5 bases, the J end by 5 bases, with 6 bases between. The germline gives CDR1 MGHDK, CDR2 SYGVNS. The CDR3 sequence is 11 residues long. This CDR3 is CASSPHETQYF. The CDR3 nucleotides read TGTGCCAGCAGTCCGCATGAGACCCAGTACTTC.

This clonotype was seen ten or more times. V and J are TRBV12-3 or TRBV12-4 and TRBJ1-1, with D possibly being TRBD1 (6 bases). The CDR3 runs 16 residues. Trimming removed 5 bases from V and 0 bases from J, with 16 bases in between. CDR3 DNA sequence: TGTGCCAGCAGTCCTCTTGGGGGCGGGATGAACACTGAAGCTTTCTTT. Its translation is CASSPLGGGMNTEAFF.

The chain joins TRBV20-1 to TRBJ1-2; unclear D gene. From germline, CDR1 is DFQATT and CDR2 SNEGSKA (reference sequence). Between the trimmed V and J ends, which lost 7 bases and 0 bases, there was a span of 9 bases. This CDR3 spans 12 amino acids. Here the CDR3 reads CSVPISNYGYTF. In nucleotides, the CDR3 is TGCAGTGTTCCAATTTCTAACTATGGCTACACCTTC.

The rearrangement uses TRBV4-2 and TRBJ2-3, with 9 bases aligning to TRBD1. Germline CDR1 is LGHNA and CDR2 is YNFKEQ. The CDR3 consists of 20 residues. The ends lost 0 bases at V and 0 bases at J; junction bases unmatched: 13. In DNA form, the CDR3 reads TGTGCCAGCAGCCAAGAAGGGACAGGGTTCGTCGCAATAAGCACAGATACGCAGTATTTT. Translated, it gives CASSQEGTGFVAISTDTQYF.

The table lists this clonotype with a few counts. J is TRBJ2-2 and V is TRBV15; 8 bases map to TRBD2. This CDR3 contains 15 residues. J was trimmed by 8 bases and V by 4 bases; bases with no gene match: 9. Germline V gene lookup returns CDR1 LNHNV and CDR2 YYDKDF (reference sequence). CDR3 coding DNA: TGTGCCACCAGCACAAGCGGGAGTACGTCGGGGGAGCTGTTTTTT. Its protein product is CATSTSGSTSGELFF.

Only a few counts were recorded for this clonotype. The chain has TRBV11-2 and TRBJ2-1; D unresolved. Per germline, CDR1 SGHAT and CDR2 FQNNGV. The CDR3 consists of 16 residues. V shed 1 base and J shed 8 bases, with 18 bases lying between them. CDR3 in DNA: TGTGCCAGCAGCTTAGCTAGGCGTTTCCTTAAGGATGAGCAGTTCTTC. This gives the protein CASSLARRFLKDEQFF.

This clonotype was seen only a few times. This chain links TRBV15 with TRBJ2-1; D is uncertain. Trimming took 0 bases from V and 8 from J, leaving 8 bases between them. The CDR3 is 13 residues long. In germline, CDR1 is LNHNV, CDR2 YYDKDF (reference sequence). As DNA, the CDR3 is TGTGCCACCAGCAGAGATAGCACTTATGAGCAGTTCTTC. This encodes CATSRDSTYEQFF.

CDR3: CASSLAAGGQNEQFF. CDR3 DNA sequence: TGTGCCAGCAGCTTGGCAGCGGGGGGTCAGAATGAGCAGTTCTTC. The rearrangement joins TRBV5-5 to TRBJ2-1; TRBD2 matches at 9 bases. J was trimmed by 7 bases and V by 0 bases; bases with no gene match: 5. The CDR3 loop spans 15 amino acids. Germline values: CDR1 SGHKS, CDR2 YYEKEE (reference sequence).

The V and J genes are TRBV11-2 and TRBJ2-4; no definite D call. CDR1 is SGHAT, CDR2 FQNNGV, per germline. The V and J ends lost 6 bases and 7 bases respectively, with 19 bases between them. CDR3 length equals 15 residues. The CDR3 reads CASSKNKWEPNIQYF. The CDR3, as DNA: TGTGCCAGCAGTAAAAATAAGTGGGAACCGAACATTCAGTACTTC.

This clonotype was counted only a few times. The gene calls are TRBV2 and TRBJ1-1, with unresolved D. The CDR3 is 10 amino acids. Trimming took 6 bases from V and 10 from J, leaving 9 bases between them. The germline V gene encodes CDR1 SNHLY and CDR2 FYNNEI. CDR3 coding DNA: TGTGCCAGCAGGGGTCGGGTAGCTTTCTTT. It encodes CASRGRVAFF.

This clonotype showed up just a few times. CDR3 DNA: TGTGCCAGCAGCTTAGATTTGAAAGTCCGGTATGGCTACACCTTC. Its protein is CASSLDLKVRYGYTF. The chain couples TRBV7-2 to TRBJ1-2; no firm D call. CDR3 length: 15 residues. CDR1 is SGHTA, CDR2 FQGNSA, per germline. Trimming pared 1 base from V and 5 bases from J, leaving 14 bases between. The whole variable domain, filled in from reference TRBV7-2 and TRBJ1-2, reads GAGVSQSPSNKVTEKGKDVELRCDPISGHTALYWYRQSLGQGLEFLIYFQGNSAPDKSGLPSDRFSAERTGGSVSTLTIQRTQQEDSAVYLCASSLDLKVRYGYTFGSGTRLTVV.

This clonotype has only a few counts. The CDR3 loop reads CASSLGDRLDQPQHF. The CDR3 DNA is TGTGCCAGCAGCTTGGGGGACAGGTTGGATCAGCCCCAGCATTTT. The chain joins TRBV5-5 to TRBJ1-5; the match to TRBD1 covers 8 bases. This CDR3 region has 15 residues. Germline V gives CDR1 SGHKS, CDR2 YYEKEE (reference sequence). The V gene end was trimmed by 0 bases and the J gene end by 5 bases; junction bases not matched to a gene: 4.

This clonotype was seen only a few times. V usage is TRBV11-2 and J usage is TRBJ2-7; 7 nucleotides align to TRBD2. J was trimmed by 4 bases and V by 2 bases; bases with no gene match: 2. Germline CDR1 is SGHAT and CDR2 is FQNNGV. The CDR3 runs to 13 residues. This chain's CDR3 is CASSLTSVYEQYV. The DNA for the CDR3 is TGTGCCAGCAGCTTAACTAGCGTATACGAGCAGTACGTC.

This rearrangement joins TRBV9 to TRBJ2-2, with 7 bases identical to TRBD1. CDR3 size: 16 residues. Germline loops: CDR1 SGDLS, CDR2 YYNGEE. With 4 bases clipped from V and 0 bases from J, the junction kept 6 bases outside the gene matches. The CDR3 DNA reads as TGTGCCAGCAGCTCAGATGGGACAGCGAACACCGGGGAGCTGTTTTTT. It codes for CASSSDGTANTGELFF.

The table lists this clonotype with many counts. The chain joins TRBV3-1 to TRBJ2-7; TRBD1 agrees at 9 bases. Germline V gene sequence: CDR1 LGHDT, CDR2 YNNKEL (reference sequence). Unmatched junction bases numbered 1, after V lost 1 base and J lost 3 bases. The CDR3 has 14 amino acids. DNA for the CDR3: TGTGCCAGCAGCCAAGGGGGACAGGGCTACGAGCAGTACTTC. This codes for CASSQGGQGYEQYF.

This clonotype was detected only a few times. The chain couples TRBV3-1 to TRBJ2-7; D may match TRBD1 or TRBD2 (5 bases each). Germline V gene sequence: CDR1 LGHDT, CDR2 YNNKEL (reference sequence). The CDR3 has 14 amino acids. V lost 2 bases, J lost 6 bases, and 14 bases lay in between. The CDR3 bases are TGTGCCAGCAGCCAACATGGGGGAGCTGGCGAGCAGTACTTC. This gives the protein CASSQHGGAGEQYF.

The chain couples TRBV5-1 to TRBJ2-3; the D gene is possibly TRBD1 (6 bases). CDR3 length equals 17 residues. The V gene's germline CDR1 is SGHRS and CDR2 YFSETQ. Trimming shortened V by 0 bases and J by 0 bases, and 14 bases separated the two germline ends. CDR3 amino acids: CASSLASGASSTDTQYF. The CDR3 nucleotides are TGCGCCAGCAGCTTGGCCTCAGGGGCCTCTAGCACAGATACGCAGTATTTT.

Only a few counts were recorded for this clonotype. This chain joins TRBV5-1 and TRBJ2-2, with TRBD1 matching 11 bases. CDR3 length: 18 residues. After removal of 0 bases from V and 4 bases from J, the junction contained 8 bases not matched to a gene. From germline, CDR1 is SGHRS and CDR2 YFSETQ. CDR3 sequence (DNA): TGCGCCAGCAGCTTGGCGGGACAGGGGGATCTTAGCACCGGGGAGCTGTTTTTT. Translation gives CASSLAGQGDLSTGELFF.